The 21 T cell receptor beta chains reported below all come from one sample, sequenced in a study of siplizumab effects on memory and regulatory T cells. The method was immunoSEQ multiplex PCR; TCRdb's version includes in-frame clones alone and lacks a portion of them. There are approximately 97,000 clones in the sample; about 94% occur only once, and 0.85% to 1.2% lies in the top ten. Sequencing was performed on CD4+ T cells sorted from blood. The receptor source for this set is a human donor in good health.

The V and J genes are TRBV7-2 and TRBJ2-1; either TRBD1 or TRBD2 may supply D (5 bases each). The V end lost 5 bases, the J end lost 4 bases, and 18 bases lay between the germline ends. The CDR3 loop spans 16 amino acids. The germline V gene has CDR1 SGHTA and CDR2 FQGNSA. The CDR3 nucleotides read TGTGCCAGCAGCCGATCAGAGGGGAATGGATACAATGAGCAGTTCTTC. Translating it yields CASSRSEGNGYNEQFF.

This chain connects TRBV2 to TRBJ2-7; no clear D gene. This CDR3 region has 15 residues. V shed 4 bases and J shed 2 bases, with 15 bases lying between them. Germline V gene data show CDR1 as SNHLY and CDR2 as FYNNEI. CDR3: CASSANLAVTYEQYF. The DNA of the CDR3 is TGTGCCAGCAGTGCTAACTTGGCCGTCACCTACGAGCAGTACTTC.

V is TRBV2 and J is TRBJ2-7, with D perhaps TRBD1 or TRBD2 (5 bases each). Germline-derived CDR1 and CDR2 are SNHLY and FYNNEI. The CDR3 is made up of 11 amino acids. V lost 6 bases and J 2 bases, leaving 5 bases between the germline ends. The CDR3 DNA reads as TGTGCCAGCAGGGGACCCTACGAGCAGTACTTC. Its protein is CASRGPYEQYF. The full variable domain, its missing parts supplied by reference TRBV2 and TRBJ2-7, is EPEVTQTPSHQVTQMGQEVILRCVPISNHLYFYWYRQILGQKVEFLVSFYNNEISEKSEIFDDQFSVERPDGSNFTLKIRSTKLEDSAMYFCASRGPYEQYFGPGTRLTVT.

This chain uses TRBV5-5 with TRBJ2-7; TRBD1 matches 9 bases. The V gene's germline CDR1 is SGHKS and CDR2 YYEKEE (reference sequence). The V gene end was trimmed by 4 bases and the J gene end by 6 bases; junction bases not matched to a gene: 8. The CDR3 contains 14 residues. CDR3 region: CASSARQGGLEQYF. For the CDR3, the DNA is TGTGCCAGCAGCGCCCGACAGGGGGGGCTCGAGCAGTACTTC.

The chain has TRBV28 and TRBJ2-2; TRBD2 matches 7 bases. Germline V gives CDR1 MDHEN, CDR2 SYDVKM. The CDR3 loop spans 19 amino acids. V was clipped by 5 bases and J by 1 base; unmatched bases: 16. The DNA of the CDR3 is TGTGCCAGCAGTCCACCACCAGGCCGAGTAGCGGGGAACACCGGGGAGCTGTTTTTT. Translating gives CASSPPPGRVAGNTGELFF. Full variable domain (missing parts from reference TRBV28 and TRBJ2-2): DVKVTQSSRYLVKRTGEKVFLECVQDMDHENMFWYRQDPGLGLRLIYFSYDVKMKEKGDIPEGYSVSREKKERFSLILESASTNQTSMYLCASSPPPGRVAGNTGELFFGEGSRLTVL.

This rearrangement joins TRBV7-9 to TRBJ2-2, with D hard to call. This CDR3 contains 16 residues. Germline CDR1 is SEHNR and CDR2 is FQNEAQ (reference sequence). The V end lost 1 base, the J end lost 0 bases, and 9 bases lay between the germline ends. The CDR3 spells CASSLGLATNTGELFF. In DNA, the CDR3 is TGTGCCAGCAGCTTAGGTTTAGCTACGAACACCGGGGAGCTGTTTTTT.

The rearrangement links TRBV9 to TRBJ2-1; 8 bases line up with TRBD2. V was clipped by 7 bases and J by 6 bases; unmatched bases: 18. The CDR3 loop spans 17 amino acids. The germline V gene has CDR1 SGDLS and CDR2 YYNGEE. The chain's CDR3 is CASAKREMLLLGNEQFF. The CDR3 DNA reads as TGTGCCAGCGCCAAGCGGGAGATGTTGCTACTGGGCAATGAGCAGTTCTTC.

The chain is built from TRBV6-5 and TRBJ2-1; D is ambiguous. Per germline, CDR1 MNHEY and CDR2 SVGAGI. The CDR3 sequence is 13 residues long. With 2 bases removed from V and 9 bases from J, the gap between germline ends came to 11 bases. This CDR3 reads CASSYPALGEQFF. The CDR3 bases are TGTGCCAGCAGTTACCCTGCATTGGGTGAGCAGTTCTTC.

V and J are TRBV2 and TRBJ1-1; 8 nucleotides line up with TRBD1. Germline V gene lookup returns CDR1 SNHLY and CDR2 FYNNEI. The CDR3 loop spans 14 amino acids. J gave up 3 bases and V 6 bases, and 6 bases lay outside the gene matches. In DNA form, the CDR3 reads TGTGCCAGCAGCCGACAGGGGCCTTACACTGAAGCTTTCTTT. This codes for CASSRQGPYTEAFF.

This chain connects TRBV7-2 to TRBJ2-7; TRBD2 aligns across 15 bases. Trimming cost V 0 bases and J 12 bases; bases outside gene matches: 6. The CDR3 runs 15 residues. From germline, CDR1 is SGHTA and CDR2 FQGNSA. The CDR3 nucleotides are TGTGCCAGCAGCTTAGCCGGACTAGCGGGAGGGATATTGTACTTC. Its translation: CASSLAGLAGGILYF.

This chain connects TRBV18 to TRBJ1-2; no clear D gene. Germline assignment: CDR1 KGHSH and CDR2 LQKENI. The CDR3 runs to 13 residues. The ends were cut back, 3 bases at V and 4 bases at J, with 9 bases in the middle. CDR3 in DNA: TGTGCCAGCTCACCCGGGAAGGGCTATGGCTACACCTTC. Its protein is CASSPGKGYGYTF.

The rearrangement joins TRBV9 to TRBJ2-1, with TRBD2 matching 8 bases. Trimming took 0 bases from V and 4 from J; bases not matched to a gene: 6. Germline values: CDR1 SGDLS, CDR2 YYNGEE. The CDR3 covers 16 residues. CDR3 coding DNA: TGTGCCAGCAGCGTAGTGGCGGGAGGAGGGTACAATGAGCAGTTCTTC. The encoded protein is CASSVVAGGGYNEQFF.

This clone was found once. This chain connects TRBV28 to TRBJ1-5; D may be TRBD1 (6 bases). Trimming stripped 5 bases from V and 6 bases from J, with 14 bases between. The CDR3 covers 14 residues. Germline V gene lookup returns CDR1 MDHEN and CDR2 SYDVKM. Here the CDR3 DNA reads TGTGCCAGCAGTGTATACAGGGTGAGTCAGCCCCAGCATTTT. Protein sequence: CASSVYRVSQPQHF.

V is TRBV5-1 and J is TRBJ1-2; TRBD1 is a possible D gene (5 bases). The V and J ends lost 7 bases and 1 base respectively, with 14 bases between them. Germline CDR1 and CDR2: SGHRS and YFSETQ. The CDR3 contains 14 residues. CDR3 sequence: CASGSWGFNYGYTF. In nucleotides, the CDR3 is TGCGCCAGCGGCTCGTGGGGCTTTAACTATGGCTACACCTTC.

The V and J genes are TRBV7-9 and TRBJ1-1; a possible D gene is TRBD1 (5 bases). The length of the CDR3 is 14 residues. Per the germline V gene, CDR1 is SEHNR and CDR2 is FQNEAQ (reference sequence). Deletions cut 1 base from V and 1 base from J, with 7 bases between. CDR3 sequence (DNA): TGTGCCAGCAGCTTAGGGAGGGGGAACACTGAAGCTTTCTTT. Its translation: CASSLGRGNTEAFF. Looking up the rest from reference TRBV7-9 and TRBJ1-1 gives the full variable domain: DTGVSQNPRHKITKRGQNVTFRCDPISEHNRLYWYRQTLGQGPEFLTYFQNEAQLEKSRLLSDRFSAERPKGSFSTLEIQRTEQGDSAMYLCASSLGRGNTEAFFGQGTRLTVV.

The chain has TRBV30 and TRBJ1-1, with D unclear. The V gene's germline CDR1 is GTSNPN and CDR2 SVGIG (reference sequence). V lost 2 bases to trimming and J lost 6 bases, with 22 bases between them. The CDR3 is 16 residues long. The CDR3 protein is CAWSSPLVPVGSEAFF. In DNA form, the CDR3 reads TGTGCCTGGAGTTCGCCCTTGGTGCCGGTCGGATCTGAAGCTTTCTTT.

The chain links TRBV27 to TRBJ2-7; TRBD2 agrees at 12 bases. The CDR3 spans 13 residues. Germline CDR1 MNHEY, CDR2 SMNVEV (reference sequence). The junction had 3 bases not matched to a gene; V was cut back by 11 bases and J by 1 base. This chain's CDR3 is CALAGGTSYEQYF. The CDR3 DNA reads TGTGCCCTAGCGGGGGGGACTTCCTACGAGCAGTACTTC.

This chain uses TRBV18 with TRBJ1-3; D call uncertain. From germline, CDR1 is KGHSH and CDR2 LQKENI. The CDR3 contains 15 residues. With 5 bases removed from V and 0 bases from J, the gap between germline ends came to 11 bases. The CDR3 nucleotides are TGTGCCAGCTCAATCCAGGATAGCTCTGGAAACACCATATATTTT. Translating gives CASSIQDSSGNTIYF. Variable domain in full (rest from reference TRBV18 and TRBJ1-3): NAGVMQNPRHLVRRRGQEARLRCSPMKGHSHVYWYRQLPEEGLKFMVYLQKENIIDESGMPKERFSAEFPKEGPSILRIQQVVRGDSAAYFCASSIQDSSGNTIYFGEGSWLTVV.

V is TRBV29-1 and J is TRBJ1-2; TRBD1 might be the D (6 bases). Trimming removed 6 bases at V and 2 bases at J, with 13 bases between. The CDR3 is 13 amino acids. Germline CDR1 is SQVTM and CDR2 is ANQGSEA. The CDR3: CSVKTGGNYGYTF. The CDR3 bases are TGCAGCGTGAAAACTGGGGGCAACTATGGCTACACCTTC.

This chain links TRBV28 with TRBJ1-2; D uncertain. CDR1 is MDHEN, CDR2 SYDVKM, per germline. The V end lost 2 bases, the J end lost 4 bases, and 14 bases lay between the germline ends. This CDR3 contains 15 residues. DNA of the CDR3: TGTGCCAGCAGTTTAGGATCGAGGGCAGGCTATGGCTACACCTTC. This gives the protein CASSLGSRAGYGYTF.

This chain connects TRBV18 to TRBJ1-5, with 8 bases aligning to TRBD1. Unmatched junction bases numbered 8, after V lost 3 bases and J lost 1 base. The CDR3 is 17 amino acids. The germline gives CDR1 KGHSH, CDR2 LQKENI. Written as DNA, the CDR3 is TGTGCCAGCTCACCTAGGGCAGGGGGCGCGAGCAATCAGCCCCAGCATTTT. Its translation is CASSPRAGGASNQPQHF.